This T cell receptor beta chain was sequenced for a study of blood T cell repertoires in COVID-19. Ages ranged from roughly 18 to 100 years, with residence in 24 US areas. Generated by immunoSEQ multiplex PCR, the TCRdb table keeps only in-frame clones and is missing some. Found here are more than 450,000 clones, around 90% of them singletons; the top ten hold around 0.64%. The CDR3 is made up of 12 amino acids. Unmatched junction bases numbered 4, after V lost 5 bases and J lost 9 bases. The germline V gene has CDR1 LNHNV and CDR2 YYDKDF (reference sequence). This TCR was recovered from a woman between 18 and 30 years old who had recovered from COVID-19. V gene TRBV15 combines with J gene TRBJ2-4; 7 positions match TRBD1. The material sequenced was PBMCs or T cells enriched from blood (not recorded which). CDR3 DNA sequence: TGTGCCACCAGCCCTAAGGGGGCCATTCAGTACTTC. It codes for CATSPKGAIQYF.